The 2 T cell receptor beta chains given below trace back to one sample, sequenced in a study of regulatory T cells in long-lasting Graves disease. CDR3 regions were amplified by Arm-PCR using iRepertoire HTBI primers to build TCR beta libraries. TCRdb used MiXCR to reprocess the multiplex PCR reads, holding one entry per CDR3 protein. The table has 300,000 or so distinct CDR3 sequences, roughly 21% seen once; the top ten hold less than 35%. This sample's time point: persistent/refractory GD, antithyroid drugs over 5 years with positive TRAb. PBMC RNA was the source of the TCR library. The material was peripheral blood mononuclear cells (PBMCs), obtained when the disease was refractory, from a patient treated with antithyroid drugs. The receptors here all came from a female donor with Graves disease.

V usage is TRBV6-1 and J usage is TRBJ1-3, with a weak D call TRBD1 (5 bases). Germline CDR1 MNHNS, CDR2 SASEGT. The CDR3 runs 19 residues. Between the trimmed V and J ends, which lost 5 bases and 0 bases, there was a span of 23 bases. The CDR3 sequence: CASSPRSWDGLYSGNTIYF. DNA for the CDR3: TGTGCCAGCAGTCCCCGCTCTTGGGACGGTCTTTACTCTGGAAACACCATATATTTT.

This clonotype has at least ten counts. The V call is TRBV12-3 or TRBV12-4, the J call TRBJ2-2; D call uncertain. The V end lost 6 bases, the J end lost 6 bases, and 11 bases lay between the germline ends. This CDR3 comprises 13 residues. The CDR3 protein is CASSLRRPGELFF. The DNA of the CDR3 is TGTGCCAGCAGCTTGCGGCGGCCCGGGGAGCTGTTTTTT.